This T cell receptor (beta chain) was profiled in a study of cytomegalovirus exposure and HLA in healthy donors. The PCR ran on 60 Vbeta and 13 Jbeta primers. Here immunoSEQ multiplex PCR was the method, and the copy in TCRdb shows in-frame clones only, minus some. The sample lists some 150,000 clones; roughly four fifths were seen once. CDR1 is SGHTA, CDR2 FQGNSA, per germline. There are 14 residues in the CDR3. The V and J ends lost 4 bases and 6 bases respectively, with 13 bases between them. Notes on this clone: The antigen remains undetermined.

Study results and caveats: Researchers left out some V segments, among them TRBV6-2 and TRBV6-3, as indistinguishable. Roughly even sequencing depth across donors was the assumption behind the presence/absence analyses. The study labeled roughly 160 TCR beta chains cytomegalovirus-associated.

The chain carries TRBV7-2 and TRBJ2-1, with D perhaps matching TRBD1 (5 bases). The sample taken for sequencing was PBMCs. The receptor was isolated from a female donor in good health and CMV-seropositive. The CDR3 loop is CASSYRAGINEQFF. DNA for the CDR3: TGTGCCAGCAGCTATAGGGCAGGGATCAATGAGCAGTTCTTC.